One and the same sample provided the 22 T cell receptor beta chains below, sequenced in a study of sequential checkpoint blockade in melanoma. Treatment denoted: randomized to nivolumab then ipilimumab (arm A) or the reverse (arm B). The data were produced by immunoSEQ multiplex PCR, yet TCRdb's version contains in-frame clones alone and is incomplete. The sample includes roughly 36,000 clones, roughly 32% of them seen just once. The specimen was tumor tissue (inferred from file names), collected from a patient given nivolumab and ipilimumab in sequence. These TCRs come from a human donor with melanoma.

This clone was recorded a few times. The chain is built from TRBV9 and TRBJ2-3; no reliable D call. V shed 2 bases and J shed 0 bases, with 13 bases lying between them. The CDR3 extends over 16 amino acids. Germline V CDR1 and CDR2: SGDLS, YYNGEE. The CDR3 region is CASSVGSSASTDTQYF. CDR3 DNA: TGTGCCAGCAGCGTGGGTTCTTCTGCTAGCACAGATACGCAGTATTTT.

The chain is built from TRBV5-1 and TRBJ1-5; 8 nucleotides match TRBD1. After removal of 4 bases from V and 7 bases from J, the junction contained 7 bases not matched to a gene. The CDR3 contains 14 residues. The V gene's germline CDR1 is SGHRS and CDR2 YFSETQ. The CDR3 coding sequence is TGCGCCAGCAGCCCGACAGGGGTTGGGCAGCCCCAGCATTTT. Translated, it gives CASSPTGVGQPQHF.

The chain joins TRBV6-8 to TRBJ1-1; D remains unclear. V was pared by 6 bases and J by 0 bases, with 8 bases between. The CDR3 runs to 13 residues. Germline CDR1 reads MNHGY; CDR2 reads SAAAGT. The CDR3 region is CASSLYVNTEAFF. CDR3 bases: TGTGCCAGCAGCCTTTATGTGAACACTGAAGCTTTCTTT.

The chain is built from TRBV28 and TRBJ1-5, with D unclear. The length of the CDR3 is 12 residues. Between the trimmed V and J ends, which lost 6 bases and 3 bases, there was a span of 6 bases. CDR1 is MDHEN, CDR2 SYDVKM, per germline. CDR3 bases: TGTGCCAGCAGGACTACCAATCAGCCCCAGCATTTT. It yields the protein CASRTTNQPQHF.

The J gene is TRBJ1-6, the V gene TRBV5-1; D is possibly TRBD1 (5 bases). This CDR3 is built from 15 residues. V shed 0 bases and J shed 10 bases, with 14 bases lying between them. Germline V gene sequence: CDR1 SGHRS, CDR2 YFSETQ. The CDR3 DNA reads as TGCGCCAGCAGCTTGGGGGACTACCCAAACTCACCCCTCCACTTT. Protein sequence: CASSLGDYPNSPLHF.

The chain uses TRBV29-1 and TRBJ2-7; 9 bases fit TRBD1. Losses at the gene ends were 5 bases for V and 5 bases for J; bases not matched to a gene: 13. Germline V lookup: CDR1 SQVTM, CDR2 ANQGSEA. The CDR3 is 15 amino acids. CDR3 protein: CSVPRGEQGADEQYF. CDR3 coding DNA: TGCAGCGTTCCCAGGGGGGAACAGGGGGCCGACGAGCAGTACTTC.

This rearrangement joins TRBV1 to TRBJ1-2. TRBV1 is a pseudogene locus. This CDR3 comprises 16 residues. Here the CDR3 reads CASSQDGGQGNYGYTF. CDR3 coding DNA: TGCGCCAGCAGCCAAGATGGGGGGCAGGGCAACTATGGCTACACCTTC.

This sequence joins TRBV25-1 and TRBJ2-1; 10 bases match TRBD2. Germline V gene sequence: CDR1 MGHDK, CDR2 SYGVNS. With V trimmed by 4 bases and J by 6 bases, 12 bases remained unmatched. The CDR3 is 17 amino acids. In nucleotides, the CDR3 is TGTGCCAGCAGTGCCCTATTAGCGGGAGGCAAGGGCAATGAGCAGTTCTTC. It encodes CASSALLAGGKGNEQFF.

This rearrangement joins TRBV5-1 to TRBJ2-7; 9 nucleotides line up with TRBD2. CDR1 is SGHRS and CDR2 is YFSETQ in the germline V gene. This CDR3 spans 15 amino acids. V shed 3 bases, J shed 6 bases, and the junction held 10 bases outside the gene matches. The CDR3 loop is CASSWGASGNSEQYF. CDR3 DNA sequence: TGCGCCAGCAGCTGGGGGGCTAGCGGGAACAGCGAGCAGTACTTC.

This clone showed up many times. The J gene is TRBJ1-2, the V gene TRBV11-3; maybe TRBD1 (6 bases). The germline gives CDR1 SGHNT, CDR2 YENEEA. V lost 3 bases and J lost 2, with 10 bases in between. CDR3 length: 14 residues. CDR3 protein: CASSLAGTNYGYTF. The CDR3 DNA sequence: TGTGCCAGCAGCTTGGCCGGGACAAACTATGGCTACACCTTC.

CDR3 DNA: TGTGCCAGCAGTTACTCGTTGAGAAACGAGTATGGCTACACCTTC. Protein product: CASSYSLRNEYGYTF. The chain couples TRBV6-8 to TRBJ1-2; D remains ambiguous. The CDR3 extends over 15 amino acids. Trimming took 0 bases from V and 5 from J, leaving 13 bases between them. Germline V lookup: CDR1 MNHGY, CDR2 SAAAGT.

The rearrangement joins TRBV11-3 to TRBJ1-1; D is ambiguous. CDR3 size: 14 residues. Germline V lookup: CDR1 SGHNT, CDR2 YENEEA. The germline V and J ends were trimmed by 4 bases and 8 bases, with 17 bases remaining between them. CDR3 DNA sequence: TGTGCCAGCAGCTCCCAGGACCCCTATGCGGAAGCTTTCTTT. This encodes CASSSQDPYAEAFF. Combining the CDR3 with reference TRBV11-3 and TRBJ1-1 gives the whole variable domain EAGVVQSPRYKIIEKKQPVAFWCNPISGHNTLYWYLQNLGQGPELLIRYENEEAVDDSQLPKDRFSAERLKGVDSTLKIQPAELGDSAVYLCASSSQDPYAEAFFGQGTRLTVV.

V usage is TRBV6-8 and J usage is TRBJ2-1; possibly TRBD2 for D (6 bases). This CDR3 has 15 amino acids. Trimming took off 0 bases at V and 5 bases at J, with 11 bases between the two ends. Germline loops: CDR1 MNHGY, CDR2 SAAAGT. The CDR3 coding sequence is TGTGCCAGCAGTTACTCACGGGGGAGAAACAATGAGCAGTTCTTC. It yields the protein CASSYSRGRNNEQFF.

The V and J genes are TRBV30 and TRBJ2-7; D may correspond to TRBD1 or TRBD2 (6 bases each). The CDR3 has 13 residues. V was pared by 6 bases and J by 5 bases, with 17 bases between. From germline, CDR1 is GTSNPN and CDR2 SVGIG (reference sequence). This CDR3 is CACLRLGGHEQYF. The CDR3 region has the DNA TGTGCCTGTCTCCGACTGGGGGGCCACGAGCAGTACTTC.

This chain's CDR3 is CASTRGAGNSYEQYF. CDR3 bases: TGTGCCAGTACCAGGGGGGCGGGGAACTCCTACGAGCAGTACTTC. The V call is TRBV19, the J call TRBJ2-7; perhaps TRBD1 as D (7 bases). Germline lookup yields CDR1 LNHDA and CDR2 SQIVND (reference sequence). V lost 7 bases and J lost 0, with 16 bases in between. The CDR3 extends over 15 amino acids.

This clone was found a few times. The chain has TRBV7-6 and TRBJ1-2; 7 nucleotides line up with TRBD1. Trimming at V came to 6 bases and at J to 8 bases, leaving 18 bases not matched to a gene. The CDR3 has 16 residues. Germline loops: CDR1 SGHVS, CDR2 FNYEAQ. In DNA form, the CDR3 reads TGTGCCAGCAGACCCGTCGGCACGGGACAGCGAGGCGGCTACACCTTC. This translates into CASRPVGTGQRGGYTF.

This clone was picked up many times. This chain connects TRBV6-8 to TRBJ1-5; the D gene is possibly TRBD1 (5 bases). Trimming left V 7 bases short and J 2 bases short, with 18 bases between. This CDR3 region has 16 residues. The germline CDR1 and CDR2 sequences are MNHGY and SAAAGT. CDR3 region: CASNWGRTGGNQPQHF. DNA for the CDR3: TGTGCCAGCAATTGGGGACGGACCGGGGGCAATCAGCCCCAGCATTTT.

The genes are TRBV7-8 and TRBJ1-2; tentative D call: TRBD1 (5 bases). Germline V gene data show CDR1 as SGHVS and CDR2 as FQNEAQ. The ends were cut back, 3 bases at V and 3 bases at J, with 8 bases in the middle. The CDR3 is 13 residues long. In DNA, the CDR3 is TGTGCCAGCAGCTTCGGGGGGGACTATGGCTACACCTTC. This codes for CASSFGGDYGYTF.

Only a few counts were recorded for this clone. The V call is TRBV6-1, the J call TRBJ2-1; D not resolved. V dropped 1 base and J dropped 4 bases, with 11 bases sitting between them. Germline V gene lookup returns CDR1 MNHNS and CDR2 SASEGT. The CDR3 runs to 15 residues. The CDR3 nucleotides are TGTGCCAGCAGTGAAGACAGAACTCGATACAATGAGCAGTTCTTC. This gives the protein CASSEDRTRYNEQFF.

The chain joins TRBV30 to TRBJ2-7; 9 nucleotides agree with TRBD1. V gave up 0 bases and J gave up 0 bases; unmatched junction bases: 3. CDR3 length equals 15 residues. The germline CDR1 and CDR2 sequences are GTSNPN and SVGIG (reference sequence). The CDR3 DNA reads TGTGCCTGGAGTGTACGGGGACAGGGCTCCTACGAGCAGTACTTC. This gives the protein CAWSVRGQGSYEQYF.

The chain uses TRBV15 and TRBJ2-1, with D perhaps matching TRBD2 (6 bases). This CDR3 spans 17 amino acids. V gave up 3 bases and J gave up 0 bases, with 15 bases separating them. CDR1 and CDR2 (germline): LNHNV, YYDKDF (reference sequence). The CDR3 DNA follows: TGTGCCACCAGCAGGTCCGGAGGGGTCAGCTCCTACAATGAGCAGTTCTTC. It is translated as CATSRSGGVSSYNEQFF.

This clone was picked up a small number of times. The chain links TRBV9 to TRBJ2-7, with D maybe TRBD2 (7 bases). The V gene's germline CDR1 is SGDLS and CDR2 YYNGEE. This CDR3 region has 14 residues. V was cut by 4 bases and J by 6 bases, with 17 bases left in between. The CDR3 DNA is TGTGCCAGCAGCCCCCCCGGGGGGCCGGGCGAGCAGTACTTC. Residues: CASSPPGGPGEQYF.